This record covers a single TCR beta chain. Its antigen is unknown. The repertoire was sequenced with immunoSEQ multiplex PCR; TCRdb's copy has only in-frame clones and lacks some. The top ten clones hold about 0.13% of a sample with 2.5 million or so clones, 85% to 95% of them seen once. The sample originates from a study of shared clonotypes between healthy human individuals. Study-level results: Sequencing depth was expected to affect clonotype sharing among donors.

Sequencing was done on a sample of naive CD4+ T cells sorted from blood. Subset meaning: CD45RA+ positively selected. This sequence was found in a man younger than 30 in good health.

The chain's CDR3 is CASSRAGARTDTQYF. The CDR3 DNA reads as TGTGCCAGCAGTCGAGCGGGGGCGCGGACAGATACGCAGTATTTT. The rearrangement uses TRBV6-5 and TRBJ2-3, with 8 bases aligning to TRBD2. CDR1 and CDR2 (germline): MNHEY, SVGAGI. The CDR3 runs 15 residues. V lost 5 bases and J lost 3; bases outside the gene matches: 7.